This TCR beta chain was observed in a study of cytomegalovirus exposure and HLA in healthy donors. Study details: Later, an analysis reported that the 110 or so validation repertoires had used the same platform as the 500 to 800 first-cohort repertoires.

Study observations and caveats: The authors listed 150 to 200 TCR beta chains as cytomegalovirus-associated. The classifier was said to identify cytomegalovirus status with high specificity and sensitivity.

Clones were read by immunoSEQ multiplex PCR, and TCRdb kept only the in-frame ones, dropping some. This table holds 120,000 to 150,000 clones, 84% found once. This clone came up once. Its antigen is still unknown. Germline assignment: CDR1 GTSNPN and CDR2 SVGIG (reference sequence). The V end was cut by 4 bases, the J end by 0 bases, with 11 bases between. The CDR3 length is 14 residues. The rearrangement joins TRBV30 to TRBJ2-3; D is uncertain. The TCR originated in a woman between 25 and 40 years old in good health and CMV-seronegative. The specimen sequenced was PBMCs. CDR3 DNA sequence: TGTGCCTGGATGGCGGATCCTAGCACAGATACGCAGTATTTT. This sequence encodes CAWMADPSTDTQYF.